The 29 T cell receptor beta chains below were found in one sample sequenced in a study of PD-1 blockade in classical Hodgkin lymphoma. Only in-frame clones appear in the TCRdb table, and some are missing; sequencing was by immunoSEQ multiplex PCR. The table lists nearly 100,000 clones, roughly 88% of them singletons. Every single patient, without exception, relapsed after autologous stem cell transplantation, and brentuximab vedotin exposure varied. The source was peripheral blood mononuclear cells (PBMCs), collected at baseline. The receptors were gathered from a human donor with classical Hodgkin lymphoma.

The rearrangement links TRBV7-2 to TRBJ1-5; D gene unclear. From germline, CDR1 is SGHTA and CDR2 FQGNSA. The CDR3 is 14 residues long. Trimming took off 3 bases at V and 1 base at J, with 7 bases between the two ends. The DNA of the CDR3 is TGTGCCAGCAGCTTCATGGGAAGCAATCAGCCCCAGCATTTT. It yields the protein CASSFMGSNQPQHF. Together with reference TRBV7-2 and TRBJ1-5, the CDR3 gives the full variable domain: GAGVSQSPSNKVTEKGKDVELRCDPISGHTALYWYRQSLGQGLEFLIYFQGNSAPDKSGLPSDRFSAERTGGSVSTLTIQRTQQEDSAVYLCASSFMGSNQPQHFGDGTRLSIL.

The genes are TRBV7-9 and TRBJ2-3; D is unresolved. Trimming took 7 bases from V and 2 from J, leaving 10 bases between them. Per the germline V gene, CDR1 is SEHNR and CDR2 is FQNEAQ (reference sequence). The CDR3 is made up of 13 amino acids. The CDR3 DNA sequence: TGTGCCAGCAACATAGGTACCACAGATACGCAGTATTTT. Translating gives CASNIGTTDTQYF.

The V call is TRBV5-6, the J call TRBJ2-3; 9 bases map to TRBD1. The CDR3 is 17 residues long. Germline values: CDR1 SGHDT, CDR2 YYEEEE. The V segment lost 6 bases and the J segment 4 bases; nucleotides outside the gene matches: 15. As DNA, the CDR3 is TGTGCCAGCAAACTCTTAGGGGGACAGGGTGGCGCAGATACGCAGTATTTT. It encodes CASKLLGGQGGADTQYF.

The V call is TRBV10-3, the J call TRBJ2-1, with TRBD2 matching over 12 bases. J was trimmed by 1 base and V by 7 bases; bases with no gene match: 5. The CDR3 consists of 16 residues. CDR1 and CDR2 (germline): ENHRY, SYGVKD. The CDR3 coding sequence is TGTGCCATCACCGTGACTAGCGGGAGTTCCTACAATGAGCAGTTCTTC. Its translation: CAITVTSGSSYNEQFF.

The chain employs TRBV7-2 and TRBJ1-5; no reliable D call. This CDR3 is built from 15 residues. Germline assignment: CDR1 SGHTA and CDR2 FQGNSA. V was cut by 1 base and J by 2 bases, with 9 bases left in between. The CDR3 region is CASSLGSGGNQPQHF. As DNA, the CDR3 is TGTGCCAGCAGCTTAGGATCAGGAGGCAATCAGCCCCAGCATTTT.

This rearrangement joins TRBV28 to TRBJ2-2, with unresolved D. The CDR3 is 14 residues long. Trimming took off 4 bases at V and 0 bases at J, with 6 bases between the two ends. Germline V gene lookup returns CDR1 MDHEN and CDR2 SYDVKM. The CDR3 loop reads CASSWTTNTGELFF. The CDR3 DNA reads as TGTGCCAGCAGTTGGACGACGAACACCGGGGAGCTGTTTTTT.

The CDR3 sequence is CASSKLAGGSYEQYF. The CDR3 DNA follows: TGTGCCAGCAGCAAGCTAGCGGGAGGGTCCTACGAGCAGTACTTC. The gene calls are TRBV5-4 and TRBJ2-7; 12 bases line up with TRBD2. This CDR3 is 15 amino acids long. The germline V gene has CDR1 SGHNT and CDR2 YYREEE (reference sequence). The trim removed 4 bases at V and 1 base at J, leaving 3 bases unmatched.

The rearrangement links TRBV27 to TRBJ1-1; 7 bases match TRBD1. The CDR3 has 14 amino acids. The germline V gene encodes CDR1 MNHEY and CDR2 SMNVEV (reference sequence). V trimming: 5 bases; J trimming: 4 bases; junction bases outside the gene matches: 7. The CDR3, as DNA: TGTGCCAGCAGTAGGGAGGACAGGTCCACTGAAGCTTTCTTT. Translated: CASSREDRSTEAFF.

The rearrangement links TRBV15 to TRBJ2-2; no clear D gene. The CDR3 extends over 16 amino acids. The germline CDR1 and CDR2 sequences are LNHNV and YYDKDF (reference sequence). With 1 base removed from V and 2 bases from J, the gap between germline ends came to 11 bases. The CDR3 DNA is TGTGCCACCAGCAGAGTTGGTCTTTCTAACACCGGGGAGCTGTTTTTT. Its translation is CATSRVGLSNTGELFF.

This clone was seen just once. J is TRBJ2-5 and V is TRBV25-1; D may be TRBD2 (5 bases). The J call may be in error: the DNA end matches TRBJ2-7 better. Germline V gene lookup returns CDR1 MGHDK and CDR2 SYGVNS. The CDR3 totals 14 residues. CDR3 nucleotides: TGTGCCAGCAAGAACGACGAGGGAGCCTACGAGCAGTACTTC. It yields the protein CASKNDEGAYEQYF.

CDR3: CASRLQGAETQYF. In DNA, the CDR3 is TGTGCCAGCAGATTACAGGGGGCGGAGACCCAGTACTTC. This chain uses TRBV27 with TRBJ2-5; 9 bases are shared with TRBD1. CDR3 size: 13 residues. The germline V gene encodes CDR1 MNHEY and CDR2 SMNVEV (reference sequence). Trimming at V came to 6 bases and at J to 5 bases, leaving 4 bases not matched to a gene.

The J gene is TRBJ1-3, the V gene TRBV7-3; D not certain. V gave up 5 bases and J gave up 2 bases, with 7 bases separating them. CDR3 size: 13 residues. Germline assignment: CDR1 SGHTA and CDR2 FQGTGA. For the CDR3, the DNA is TGTGCCAGCAGCCCCCCCGCTGGAAACACCATATATTTT. Protein: CASSPPAGNTIYF.

The rearrangement links TRBV7-2 to TRBJ2-7, with TRBD1 matching 11 bases. CDR3 length: 17 amino acids. Germline CDR1 is SGHTA and CDR2 is FQGNSA. Trimming removed 5 bases from V and 4 bases from J; junction bases left unmatched: 13. In DNA, the CDR3 is TGTGCCAGCAGCCCCCGGACAGGGGGCCCCTCTAGTTACGAGCAGTACTTC. Residues: CASSPRTGGPSSYEQYF.

The chain couples TRBV4-3 to TRBJ2-2; D is undetermined. The germline V and J ends were trimmed by 0 bases and 0 bases, with 14 bases remaining between them. This CDR3 is 18 amino acids long. CDR1 LGHNA and CDR2 YSLEER come from the germline V gene. The CDR3 loop reads CASSQDVGGASNTGELFF. Written as DNA, the CDR3 is TGCGCCAGCAGCCAAGACGTAGGCGGCGCCTCGAACACCGGGGAGCTGTTTTTT.

The rearrangement uses TRBV19 and TRBJ2-7, with 9 bases matching TRBD1. CDR3 length: 13 residues. Trimming at V came to 4 bases and at J to 6 bases, leaving 4 bases not matched to a gene. Germline-derived CDR1 and CDR2 are LNHDA and SQIVND (reference sequence). The CDR3 DNA reads as TGTGCCAGTAGTACCCCGGACAGGGGCGAGCAGTACTTC. As protein: CASSTPDRGEQYF.

This clone appeared once. The rearrangement joins TRBV10-3 to TRBJ2-1, with 9 bases matching TRBD2. Per the germline V gene, CDR1 is ENHRY and CDR2 is SYGVKD. The J segment lost 8 bases and the V segment lost 11 bases, leaving 13 bases of the junction unmatched. The CDR3 covers 14 residues. The CDR3: CAGMGAGGRDEQFF. The CDR3 DNA reads as TGTGCCGGGATGGGTGCGGGAGGGCGCGATGAGCAGTTCTTC.

The chain has TRBV6-1 and TRBJ1-4, with 7 bases identical to TRBD1. The V segment lost 6 bases and the J segment 6 bases; nucleotides outside the gene matches: 10. Looked up from germline, CDR1 is MNHNS and CDR2 is SASEGT. The CDR3 totals 15 residues. CDR3 residues: CASRLNQGVYEKLFF. CDR3 bases: TGTGCCAGCAGATTAAATCAGGGGGTTTATGAAAAACTGTTTTTT.

This clone occurred once. The chain has TRBV28 and TRBJ2-7; 7 positions match TRBD1. With 5 bases clipped from V and 1 base from J, the junction kept 11 bases outside the gene matches. The germline V gene has CDR1 MDHEN and CDR2 SYDVKM. The CDR3 runs to 16 residues. The CDR3 reads CASSRLGQLRSYEQYF. The CDR3 coding sequence is TGTGCCAGCAGTAGATTGGGACAGCTCCGTTCCTACGAGCAGTACTTC.

CDR3 nucleotide sequence: TGTGCCAGTAGTATTGCCAGGGCGAACACTGAAGCTTTCTTT. This sequence encodes CASSIARANTEAFF. The chain uses TRBV19 and TRBJ1-1; weak D call: TRBD1 (5 bases). Germline CDR1 and CDR2: LNHDA and SQIVND (reference sequence). There are 14 residues in the CDR3. The germline V and J ends were trimmed by 3 bases and 1 base, with 9 bases remaining between them.

The V call is TRBV4-2, the J call TRBJ2-2; the D is unclear. Trimming removed 5 bases at V and 5 bases at J, with 9 bases between. The CDR3 is 13 residues long. The germline CDR1 and CDR2 sequences are LGHNA and YNFKEQ. The CDR3 DNA reads TGTGCCAGCAGCTTGGTGGGTACCGGGGAGCTGTTTTTT. Translated: CASSLVGTGELFF.

This chain connects TRBV6-6 to TRBJ1-1; D perhaps matches TRBD1 (5 bases). Trimming stripped 3 bases from V and 5 bases from J, with 13 bases between. CDR3 length equals 14 residues. The germline CDR1 and CDR2 sequences are MNHNY and SVGAGI (reference sequence). The CDR3 nucleotides are TGTGCCAGCAGTTATCGTAAGGGGTCAACTGAAGCTTTCTTT. Amino acids: CASSYRKGSTEAFF.

The rearrangement joins TRBV10-3 to TRBJ2-2; 9 positions match TRBD2. Germline-derived CDR1 and CDR2 are ENHRY and SYGVKD. This CDR3 comprises 16 residues. V was clipped by 3 bases and J by 4 bases; unmatched bases: 6. The CDR3 DNA follows: TGTGCCATCAGTGACTTACTAGCGGGTGCCACCGGGGAGCTGTTTTTT. Translating gives CAISDLLAGATGELFF.

The chain links TRBV18 to TRBJ2-7, with TRBD1 matching 7 bases. The CDR3 extends over 12 amino acids. Looked up from germline, CDR1 is KGHSH and CDR2 is LQKENI. Trimming took 4 bases from V and 8 from J; bases not matched to a gene: 5. CDR3 in amino acids: CASSQDRTKQYF. Here the CDR3 DNA reads TGTGCCAGCTCACAGGACAGGACAAAGCAGTACTTC.

The chain links TRBV5-8 to TRBJ1-4; maybe TRBD1 (5 bases). CDR1 and CDR2 from the germline V gene are SGHTS and YDEGEE. The CDR3 is 13 amino acids. The V and J ends lost 5 bases and 5 bases respectively, with 10 bases between them. CDR3 amino acids: CASSVRGNEKLFF. The CDR3 nucleotides are TGTGCCAGCAGTGTAAGGGGCAATGAAAAACTGTTTTTT.

This clone was observed a single time. J is TRBJ1-1 and V is TRBV5-1; D remains unclear. V gave up 4 bases and J gave up 3 bases, with 10 bases separating them. This CDR3 is built from 13 residues. Germline CDR1 SGHRS, CDR2 YFSETQ. The CDR3 sequence is CASSPTTDTEAFF. The CDR3 nucleotides are TGCGCCAGCAGCCCGACCACGGACACTGAAGCTTTCTTT.

The V gene is TRBV19, the J gene TRBJ2-7, with TRBD1 matching over 9 bases. The CDR3 runs 17 residues. The V and J ends lost 2 bases and 4 bases, in that order; junction bases with no gene match: 12. Per germline, CDR1 LNHDA and CDR2 SQIVND (reference sequence). The CDR3 is CASSIFSTGTGPYEQYF. For the CDR3, the DNA is TGTGCCAGTAGTATATTCAGTACCGGGACAGGGCCATACGAGCAGTACTTC.

The V call is TRBV5-1, the J call TRBJ1-2, with D tentatively TRBD1 (5 bases). V was clipped by 0 bases and J by 5 bases, with 14 bases between them. Germline assignment: CDR1 SGHRS and CDR2 YFSETQ. The CDR3 is 15 residues long. This chain's CDR3 is CASSLVGTQNYGYTF. In nucleotides, the CDR3 is TGCGCCAGCAGCTTGGTTGGGACTCAAAATTATGGCTACACCTTC.

This chain joins TRBV5-1 and TRBJ2-2; D may be TRBD2 (6 bases). Deletions cut 4 bases from V and 7 bases from J, with 14 bases between. The CDR3 has 14 residues. Germline-derived CDR1 and CDR2 are SGHRS and YFSETQ. CDR3 loop: CASSPFRGNGELFF. In DNA form, the CDR3 reads TGCGCCAGCAGCCCCTTTCGGGGGAACGGGGAGCTGTTTTTT.

The chain links TRBV6-5 to TRBJ1-1; 10 bases match TRBD1. Trimming cost V 2 bases and J 12 bases; bases outside gene matches: 6. This CDR3 spans 13 amino acids. The germline gives CDR1 MNHEY, CDR2 SVGAGI. The CDR3 bases are TGTGCCAGCAGTTACCCCGGGACAGGGGTGTCTTTCTTT. Its protein product is CASSYPGTGVSFF.